Listed here are 17 T cell receptor beta chains from one sample, sequenced in a study of shared clonotypes between healthy human individuals. Assay: immunoSEQ multiplex PCR; the TCRdb copy retains only in-frame clones and omits some. The sample yields millions of clones, 93% seen once. Sequenced input: naive CD4+ T cells from PBMCs. Subset noted: CD45RA+ positively selected. Every receptor here comes from a man between 18 and 35 years old in good health. Some clones in this sample may be carry-over from other donors' samples.

The CDR3 loop is CASSLSGPSYEQYF. CDR3 DNA sequence: TGTGCCAGCAGTTTGTCGGGACCCTCCTACGAGCAGTACTTC. The chain couples TRBV28 to TRBJ2-7; D is possibly TRBD1 or TRBD2 (5 bases each). This CDR3 has 14 amino acids. Looked up from germline, CDR1 is MDHEN and CDR2 is SYDVKM. V gave up 3 bases and J gave up 0 bases, with 9 bases separating them.

CDR3 protein: CASSAGNNQPQHF. CDR3 in DNA: TGCGCCAGCAGTGCAGGGAACAATCAGCCCCAGCATTTT. J is TRBJ1-5 and V is TRBV10-1, with a weak D call TRBD1 (5 bases). The CDR3 spans 13 residues. V lost 4 bases, J lost 3 bases, and 7 bases lay in between. The germline gives CDR1 WNHNN, CDR2 SYGVQD (reference sequence).

On this clone: The sample has other DNA sequences that encode this CDR3 too. The J gene is TRBJ1-2, the V gene TRBV18; a possible D gene is TRBD1 (6 bases). Germline V CDR1 and CDR2: KGHSH, LQKENI. CDR3 length: 15 residues. V was clipped by 3 bases and J by 4 bases, with 15 bases between them. Written as DNA, the CDR3 is TGTGCCAGCTCACCCCCAAGAGGAGGGGGCTATGGCTACACCTTC. Translating it yields CASSPPRGGGYGYTF.

The chain's CDR3 is CASSFVAGEVYNEQFF. Here the CDR3 DNA reads TGTGCCAGCAGCTTTGTAGCGGGAGAGGTCTACAATGAGCAGTTCTTC. V gene TRBV11-2 combines with J gene TRBJ2-1; TRBD2 matches 9 bases. V was pared by 3 bases and J by 3 bases, with 6 bases of the junction left unmatched. The CDR3 length is 16 residues. CDR1 SGHAT and CDR2 FQNNGV come from the germline V gene.

This clone appeared a single time. This sequence joins TRBV5-4 and TRBJ2-3, with 7 positions matching TRBD2. From germline, CDR1 is SGHNT and CDR2 YYREEE (reference sequence). CDR3 length: 16 amino acids. V gave up 2 bases and J gave up 2 bases; unmatched junction bases: 8. The CDR3 nucleotides read TGTGCCAGCAGCTTCCCGGGACTAACTACCACAGATACGCAGTATTTT. Protein product: CASSFPGLTTTDTQYF. Combining the CDR3 with reference TRBV5-4 and TRBJ2-3 gives the whole variable domain ETGVTQSPTHLIKTRGQQVTLRCSSQSGHNTVSWYQQALGQGPQFIFQYYREEENGRGNFPPRFSGLQFPNYSSELNVNALELDDSALYLCASSFPGLTTTDTQYFGPGTRLTVL.

The chain employs TRBV6-6 and TRBJ1-3, with D unclear. This CDR3 is 16 amino acids long. Trimming stripped 0 bases from V and 0 bases from J, with 9 bases between. Looked up from germline, CDR1 is MNHNY and CDR2 is SVGAGI (reference sequence). CDR3 nucleotide sequence: TGTGCCAGCAGTTACTCGTCCGGAAACTCTGGAAACACCATATATTTT. This encodes CASSYSSGNSGNTIYF.

The genes are TRBV18 and TRBJ2-1; D gene ambiguous. The germline V gene encodes CDR1 KGHSH and CDR2 LQKENI. Trimming took off 0 bases at V and 4 bases at J, with 7 bases between the two ends. CDR3 length: 14 residues. The chain's CDR3 is CASSPPVTYNEQFF. The DNA for the CDR3 is TGTGCCAGCTCACCACCGGTCACTTACAATGAGCAGTTCTTC.

This chain joins TRBV11-3 and TRBJ2-5; TRBD2 matches 10 bases. Per germline, CDR1 SGHNT and CDR2 YENEEA. After removal of 5 bases from V and 1 base from J, the junction contained 4 bases not matched to a gene. The CDR3 is 15 amino acids. CDR3 protein: CASSPGTSAQETQYF. The CDR3 region has the DNA TGTGCCAGCAGCCCAGGGACTAGCGCCCAAGAGACCCAGTACTTC.

This chain connects TRBV7-6 to TRBJ2-7, with TRBD2 matching 9 bases. The CDR3 is made up of 17 amino acids. V dropped 2 bases and J dropped 0; count of bases not matched to a gene: 8. Germline lookup yields CDR1 SGHVS and CDR2 FNYEAQ. CDR3 sequence reads: CASSLTTSGWSSYEQYF. CDR3 bases: TGTGCCAGCAGCTTAACAACTAGCGGGTGGAGCTCCTACGAGCAGTACTTC.

The CDR3 coding sequence is TGTGCCAGCAGTTTACTAGCGGGATCCCATGAGCAGTTCTTC. It codes for CASSLLAGSHEQFF. The V gene is TRBV27, the J gene TRBJ2-1; TRBD2 matches 9 bases. The CDR3 extends over 14 amino acids. The V segment lost 2 bases and the J segment 8 bases; nucleotides outside the gene matches: 4. Germline values: CDR1 MNHEY, CDR2 SMNVEV (reference sequence).

This chain links TRBV11-2 with TRBJ2-4, with D perhaps TRBD1 or TRBD2 (5 bases each). Germline V lookup: CDR1 SGHAT, CDR2 FQNNGV. This CDR3 has 13 amino acids. The V and J ends lost 10 bases and 7 bases respectively, with 17 bases between them. The CDR3 DNA follows: TGTGCCACGAAGTTGGGGGAGCCGAACATTCAGTACTTC. Its translation is CATKLGEPNIQYF.

The CDR3 DNA reads as TGTGCCAGCAGTCTAACAGGGGCTAGCAGGGAGACCCAGTACTTC. This sequence encodes CASSLTGASRETQYF. The chain combines TRBV11-2 with TRBJ2-5; TRBD1 matches at 7 bases. V shed 6 bases and J 5 bases; nucleotides not matched to a gene: 12. Germline lookup yields CDR1 SGHAT and CDR2 FQNNGV. The CDR3 runs to 15 residues.

The chain joins TRBV9 to TRBJ1-5; maybe TRBD1 (5 bases). Trimming stripped 4 bases from V and 6 bases from J, with 17 bases between. The CDR3 is 15 residues long. Per germline, CDR1 SGDLS and CDR2 YYNGEE. DNA of the CDR3: TGTGCCAGCAGCTCCATGGGGGACGTTGGTCAGCCCCAGCATTTT. Protein product: CASSSMGDVGQPQHF.

This chain connects TRBV5-1 to TRBJ2-1; perhaps TRBD2 as D (5 bases). Between the trimmed V and J ends, which lost 2 bases and 14 bases, there was a span of 17 bases. The CDR3 length is 13 residues. Germline V gene data show CDR1 as SGHRS and CDR2 as YFSETQ. Here the CDR3 reads CASSFSIDTGEFF. CDR3 in DNA: TGCGCCAGCAGCTTCTCCATTGACACCGGGGAGTTCTTC.

The chain links TRBV9 to TRBJ1-2, with TRBD1 matching 9 bases. The J segment lost 4 bases and the V segment lost 4 bases, leaving 5 bases of the junction unmatched. Germline V gives CDR1 SGDLS, CDR2 YYNGEE. CDR3 length: 14 residues. CDR3 sequence (DNA): TGTGCCAGCAGCACACAGGGGGCTGTCTATGGCTACACCTTC. Its protein product is CASSTQGAVYGYTF.

This chain uses TRBV14 with TRBJ1-2, with D perhaps matching TRBD1 (5 bases). V gave up 7 bases and J gave up 3 bases, with 15 bases separating them. CDR1 SGHDN and CDR2 FVKESK come from the germline V gene. This CDR3 comprises 14 residues. The CDR3 region is CASNQLGADYGYTF. The CDR3, as DNA: TGTGCCAGCAACCAGCTCGGGGCCGACTATGGCTACACCTTC.

The J gene is TRBJ2-3, the V gene TRBV4-2, with 7 positions matching TRBD2. The CDR3 contains 17 residues. Trimming at V came to 0 bases and at J to 0 bases, leaving 6 bases not matched to a gene. The germline CDR1 and CDR2 sequences are LGHNA and YNFKEQ. The DNA of the CDR3 is TGTGCCAGCAGCCAAGATCGCCGGGAGGATAGCACAGATACGCAGTATTTT. Translation: CASSQDRREDSTDTQYF.